The TCR beta chain described here comes from a study of blood T cell repertoires in COVID-19. In the study overall: Both acute and convalescent COVID-19 samples were obtained from the United States, Italy and Spain. Sources were T cells, B-cell-depleted T cells, or PBMCs; the material itself was cDNA or gDNA.

Recruited during active infection, patients (from Seattle) were subsequently followed longitudinally. After removal of 4 bases from V and 5 bases from J, the junction contained 9 bases not matched to a gene. The V gene's germline CDR1 is SGHRS and CDR2 YFSETQ. This CDR3 comprises 15 residues. Per the original methods: For nucleated cells, counts were estimated from reference gene primer amplification. The method was immunoSEQ multiplex PCR; TCRdb's version includes in-frame clones alone and lacks a portion of them. V, J and clone size are those of that table, while D and trimming were read from the DNA. The sample yields 250,000 to 400,000 clones, approximately 88% seen once.

The source material was peripheral blood. The TCR sequence derives from a woman aged 30 to 39 with COVID-19, enrolled during active disease. The chain couples TRBV5-1 to TRBJ1-5, with 7 positions matching TRBD1. The CDR3 nucleotides are TGCGCCAGCAGCCTAATGACAGGGAACGATCAGCCCCAGCATTTT. Its protein product is CASSLMTGNDQPQHF.